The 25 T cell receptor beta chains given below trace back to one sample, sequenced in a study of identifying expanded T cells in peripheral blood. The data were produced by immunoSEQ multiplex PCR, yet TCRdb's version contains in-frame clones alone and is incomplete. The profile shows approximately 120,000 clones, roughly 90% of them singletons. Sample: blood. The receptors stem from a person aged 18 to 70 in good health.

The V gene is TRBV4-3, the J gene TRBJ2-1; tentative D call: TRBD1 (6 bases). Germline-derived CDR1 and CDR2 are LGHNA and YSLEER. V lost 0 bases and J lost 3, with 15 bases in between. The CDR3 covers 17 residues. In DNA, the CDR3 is TGCGCCAGCAGCCAAGAGCAGGGGTTGTTGGGCTACAATGAGCAGTTCTTC. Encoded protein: CASSQEQGLLGYNEQFF.

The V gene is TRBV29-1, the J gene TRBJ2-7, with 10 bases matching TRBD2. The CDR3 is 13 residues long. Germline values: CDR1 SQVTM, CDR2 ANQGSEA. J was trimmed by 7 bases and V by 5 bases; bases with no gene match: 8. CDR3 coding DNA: TGCAGCGTTAGCCCCACTAGCGGGACGGAGCAGTACTTC. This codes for CSVSPTSGTEQYF.

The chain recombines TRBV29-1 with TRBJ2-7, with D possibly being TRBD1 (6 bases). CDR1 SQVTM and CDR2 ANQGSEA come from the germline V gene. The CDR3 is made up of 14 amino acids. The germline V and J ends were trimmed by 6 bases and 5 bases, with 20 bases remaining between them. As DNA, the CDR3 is TGCAGCGTGAGCCCTCTCAGGGGAGCTCACGAGCAGTACTTC. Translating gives CSVSPLRGAHEQYF.

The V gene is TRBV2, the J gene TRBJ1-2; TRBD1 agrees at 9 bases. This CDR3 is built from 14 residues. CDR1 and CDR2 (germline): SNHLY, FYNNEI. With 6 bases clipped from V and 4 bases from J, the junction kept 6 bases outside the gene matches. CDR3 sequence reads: CASRQQTGGYGYTF. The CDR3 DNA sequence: TGTGCCAGCAGGCAACAGACAGGGGGCTATGGCTACACCTTC. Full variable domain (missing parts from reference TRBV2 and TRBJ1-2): EPEVTQTPSHQVTQMGQEVILRCVPISNHLYFYWYRQILGQKVEFLVSFYNNEISEKSEIFDDQFSVERPDGSNFTLKIRSTKLEDSAMYFCASRQQTGGYGYTFGSGTRLTVV.

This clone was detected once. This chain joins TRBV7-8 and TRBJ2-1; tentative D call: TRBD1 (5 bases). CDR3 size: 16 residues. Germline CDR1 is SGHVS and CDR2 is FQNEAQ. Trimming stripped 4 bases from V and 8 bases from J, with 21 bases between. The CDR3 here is CASSSLESQGRDEQFF. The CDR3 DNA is TGTGCCAGCAGCTCACTGGAGAGCCAGGGTCGTGATGAGCAGTTCTTC.

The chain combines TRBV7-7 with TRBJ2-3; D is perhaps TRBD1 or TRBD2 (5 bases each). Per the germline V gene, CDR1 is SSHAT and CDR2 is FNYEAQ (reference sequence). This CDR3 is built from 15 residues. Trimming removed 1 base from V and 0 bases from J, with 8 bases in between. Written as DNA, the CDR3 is TGTGCCAGCAGCTTAGGGGACCGTAGCACAGATACGCAGTATTTT. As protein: CASSLGDRSTDTQYF.

CDR3 sequence reads: CASRPGPSNQPQHF. Written as DNA, the CDR3 is TGTGCCAGCAGACCGGGACCTAGCAATCAGCCCCAGCATTTT. This chain uses TRBV6-1 with TRBJ1-5; maybe TRBD1 (5 bases). The CDR3 is made up of 14 amino acids. Germline loops: CDR1 MNHNS, CDR2 SASEGT. Trimming took 6 bases from V and 0 from J, leaving 9 bases between them.

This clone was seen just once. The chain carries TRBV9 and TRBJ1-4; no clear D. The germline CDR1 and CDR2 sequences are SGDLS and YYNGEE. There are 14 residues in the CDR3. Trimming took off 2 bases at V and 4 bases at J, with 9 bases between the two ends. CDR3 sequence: CASSVSQINEKLFF. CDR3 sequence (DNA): TGTGCCAGCAGCGTGAGTCAGATTAATGAAAAACTGTTTTTT.

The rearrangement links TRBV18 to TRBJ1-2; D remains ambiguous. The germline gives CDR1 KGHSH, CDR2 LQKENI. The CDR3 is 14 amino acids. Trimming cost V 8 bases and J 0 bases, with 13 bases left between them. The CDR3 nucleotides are TGTGCCAGCGCCTCCCCTCAAACTAACTATGGCTACACCTTC. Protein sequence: CASASPQTNYGYTF. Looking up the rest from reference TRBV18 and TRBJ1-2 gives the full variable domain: NAGVMQNPRHLVRRRGQEARLRCSPMKGHSHVYWYRQLPEEGLKFMVYLQKENIIDESGMPKERFSAEFPKEGPSILRIQQVVRGDSAAYFCASASPQTNYGYTFGSGTRLTVV.

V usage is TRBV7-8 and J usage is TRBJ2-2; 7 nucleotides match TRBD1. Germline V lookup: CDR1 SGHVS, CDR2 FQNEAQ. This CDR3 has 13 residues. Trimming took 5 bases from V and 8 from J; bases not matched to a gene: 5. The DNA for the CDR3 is TGTGCCAGCAGCGAGAAGGGGGCAGGGGAGCTGTTTTTT. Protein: CASSEKGAGELFF.

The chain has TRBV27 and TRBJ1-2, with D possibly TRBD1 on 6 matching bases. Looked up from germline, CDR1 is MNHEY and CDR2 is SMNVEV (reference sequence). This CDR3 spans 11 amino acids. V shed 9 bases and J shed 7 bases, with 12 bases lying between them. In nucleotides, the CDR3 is TGTGCCAGTAGGGGGAAAGGTGGCTACACCTTC. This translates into CASRGKGGYTF.

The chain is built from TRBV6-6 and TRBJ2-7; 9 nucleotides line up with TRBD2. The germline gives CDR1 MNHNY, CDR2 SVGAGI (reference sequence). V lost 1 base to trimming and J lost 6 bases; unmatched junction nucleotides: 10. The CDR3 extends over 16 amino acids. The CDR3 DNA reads TGTGCCAGCAGTTACTGGGCGGGAGGGCCTAGTACCGAGCAGTACTTC. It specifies CASSYWAGGPSTEQYF.

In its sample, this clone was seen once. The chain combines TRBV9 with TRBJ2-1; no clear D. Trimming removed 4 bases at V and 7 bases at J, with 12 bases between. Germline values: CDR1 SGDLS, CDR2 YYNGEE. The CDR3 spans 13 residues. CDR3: CASSPGLANEQFF. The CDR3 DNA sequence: TGTGCCAGCAGCCCGGGCCTCGCTAATGAGCAGTTCTTC.

The DNA for the CDR3 is TGTGCCAGCAGCGTAGCCGCGGGGGGCACAGATACGCAGTATTTT. It codes for CASSVAAGGTDTQYF. The chain joins TRBV9 to TRBJ2-3, with 7 positions matching TRBD2. Germline assignment: CDR1 SGDLS and CDR2 YYNGEE. V dropped 0 bases and J dropped 1; count of bases not matched to a gene: 2. The CDR3 spans 15 residues.

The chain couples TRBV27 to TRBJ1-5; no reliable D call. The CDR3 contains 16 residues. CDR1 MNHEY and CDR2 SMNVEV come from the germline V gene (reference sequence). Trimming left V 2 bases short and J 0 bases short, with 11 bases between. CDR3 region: CASSLAGLGSNQPQHF. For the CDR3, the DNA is TGTGCCAGCAGTTTAGCAGGTCTAGGTAGCAATCAGCCCCAGCATTTT.

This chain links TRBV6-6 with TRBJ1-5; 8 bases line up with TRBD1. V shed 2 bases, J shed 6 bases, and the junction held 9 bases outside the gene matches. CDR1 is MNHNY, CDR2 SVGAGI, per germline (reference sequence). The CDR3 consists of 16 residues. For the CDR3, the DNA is TGTGCCAGCAGTTACGGTGACAGGGGATGGGGTCAGCCCCAGCATTTT. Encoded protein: CASSYGDRGWGQPQHF.

The DNA of the CDR3 is TGCGCCAGCAGCAACCCCGGGACAGGACAGTACGAGCAGTACTTC. This translates into CASSNPGTGQYEQYF. This chain joins TRBV4-1 and TRBJ2-7; the match to TRBD1 covers 8 bases. CDR3 size: 15 residues. With 5 bases clipped from V and 4 bases from J, the junction kept 10 bases outside the gene matches. Germline V gene lookup returns CDR1 MGHRA and CDR2 YSYEKL.

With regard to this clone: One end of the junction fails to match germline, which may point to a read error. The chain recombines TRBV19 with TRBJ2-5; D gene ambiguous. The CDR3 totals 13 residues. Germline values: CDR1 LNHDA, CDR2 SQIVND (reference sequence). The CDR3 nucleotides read TGTGCCAGTAGTAAGATAGACCAGGAGACCCAGTACTTC. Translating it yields CASSKIDQETQYF.

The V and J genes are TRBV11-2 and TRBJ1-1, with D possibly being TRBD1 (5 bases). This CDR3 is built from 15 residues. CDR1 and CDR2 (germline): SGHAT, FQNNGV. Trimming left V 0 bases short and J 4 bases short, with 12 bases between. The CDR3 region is CASSLDRVGGTEAFF. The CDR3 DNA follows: TGTGCCAGCAGCTTAGATCGGGTGGGGGGCACTGAAGCTTTCTTT.

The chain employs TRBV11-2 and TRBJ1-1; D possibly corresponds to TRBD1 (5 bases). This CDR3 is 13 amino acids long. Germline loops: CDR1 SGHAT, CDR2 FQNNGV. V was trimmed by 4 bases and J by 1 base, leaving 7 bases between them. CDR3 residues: CASSWGRNTEAFF. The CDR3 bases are TGTGCCAGCAGCTGGGGCCGGAACACTGAAGCTTTCTTT.

CDR3 in amino acids: CASSLTGSGELFF. In nucleotides, the CDR3 is TGTGCCAGCAGCTTAACGGGGTCCGGGGAGCTGTTTTTT. The rearrangement joins TRBV11-3 to TRBJ2-2; D possibly corresponds to TRBD2 (5 bases). The germline V gene has CDR1 SGHNT and CDR2 YENEEA. V gave up 2 bases and J gave up 6 bases, with 7 bases separating them. This CDR3 spans 13 amino acids.

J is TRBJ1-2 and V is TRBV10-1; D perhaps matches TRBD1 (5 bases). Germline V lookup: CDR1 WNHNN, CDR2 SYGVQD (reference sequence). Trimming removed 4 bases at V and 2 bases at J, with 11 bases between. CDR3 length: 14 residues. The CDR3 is CASSGSTANYGYTF. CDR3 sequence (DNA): TGCGCCAGCAGTGGGTCGACAGCAAACTATGGCTACACCTTC.

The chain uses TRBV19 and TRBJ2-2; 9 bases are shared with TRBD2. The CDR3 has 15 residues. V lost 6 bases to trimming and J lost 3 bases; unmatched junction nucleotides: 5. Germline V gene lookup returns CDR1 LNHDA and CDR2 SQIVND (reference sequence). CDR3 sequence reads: CASRLAGTDTGELFF. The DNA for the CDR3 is TGTGCCAGTAGGCTAGCGGGAACGGACACCGGGGAGCTGTTTTTT.

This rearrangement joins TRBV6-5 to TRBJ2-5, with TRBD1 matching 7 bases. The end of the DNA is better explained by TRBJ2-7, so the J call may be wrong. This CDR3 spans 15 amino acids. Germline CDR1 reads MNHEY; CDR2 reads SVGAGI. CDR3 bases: TGTGCCAGCAGCTTCCCCGGGACAGCAACTTACGAGCAGTACTTC. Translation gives CASSFPGTATYEQYF.

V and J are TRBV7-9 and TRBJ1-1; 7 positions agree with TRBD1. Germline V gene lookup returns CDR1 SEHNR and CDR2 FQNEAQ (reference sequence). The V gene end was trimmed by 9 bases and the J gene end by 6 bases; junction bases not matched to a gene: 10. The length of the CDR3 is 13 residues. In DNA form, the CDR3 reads TGTGCCAGTCAACAGGGGATGGTACCTGAAGCTTTCTTT. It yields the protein CASQQGMVPEAFF.